A single sample is the source of the 27 T cell receptor beta chains below, sequenced in a study of T-cell reconstitution after alpha-beta-depleted transplantation in children (dated by TCRdb to the mid-2010s). The library was built by means of PCR. Sequenced on an Illumina HiSeq 2500. Molecular barcoding was employed in the preparation of TCR libraries, with unique molecular identifiers being used to normalize TCRbeta repertoire quantification. The raw public data were reprocessed by TCRdb itself: fastp quality trimming at Q25, MiXCR clonotype calling, in-frame beta chains only. One record per CDR3 amino acid sequence lists the most common genes and DNA. This sample has approximately 350,000 distinct CDR3 sequences in its table, and roughly 13% of those were observed once. The biggest ten clones account for roughly 4.5% of the sample. The material sequenced was PBMCs, taken from the stem cell graft. These receptors all come from a human donor who donated a stem cell graft to a child with Fanconi anemia.

This clonotype was recorded a few times. The rearrangement links TRBV9 to TRBJ1-2, with D possibly being TRBD1 (6 bases). Germline V CDR1 and CDR2: SGDLS, YYNGEE. V shed 4 bases and J shed 7 bases, with 14 bases lying between them. CDR3 length: 13 amino acids. CDR3 region: CASSLRGYGGYTF. In DNA, the CDR3 is TGTGCCAGCAGCCTCAGGGGATATGGTGGCTACACCTTC.

This clonotype was counted between two and nine times. In this CDR3 the conserved last residue, phenylalanine or tryptophan, is missing, so a read error is likely. V and J are TRBV5-1 and TRBJ1-1; D gene ambiguous. This CDR3 region has 13 residues. V lost 1 base and J 8 bases, leaving 12 bases between the germline ends. From germline, CDR1 is SGHRS and CDR2 YFSETQ. Written as DNA, the CDR3 is TGCGCCAGCAGCTTGTTGTCAGATGCCGAAGCTTTCTAT. This sequence encodes CASSLLSDAEAFY.

At least ten counts were recorded for this clonotype. The CDR3 region is CASSHSGIQYF. CDR3 nucleotides: TGCGCCAGCAGCCACAGCGGCATTCAGTACTTC. The V call is TRBV4-3, the J call TRBJ2-4; D may be TRBD2 (5 bases). Germline loops: CDR1 LGHNA, CDR2 YSLEER. The CDR3 has 11 residues. V lost 3 bases to trimming and J lost 9 bases, with 6 bases between them.

V is TRBV3-1 and J is TRBJ2-7, with TRBD1 as a possible D gene (6 bases). The CDR3 sequence is 16 residues long. The V end lost 1 base, the J end lost 3 bases, and 16 bases lay between the germline ends. Germline V gene data show CDR1 as LGHDT and CDR2 as YNNKEL (reference sequence). In DNA form, the CDR3 reads TGTGCCAGCAGCCAAGGGTGGGACAAAAAGATCTACGAGCAGTACTTC. Encoded protein: CASSQGWDKKIYEQYF.

This chain links TRBV30 with TRBJ2-7; D is unclear. CDR3 length equals 12 residues. V lost 3 bases and J lost 3, with 9 bases in between. Germline V CDR1 and CDR2: GTSNPN, SVGIG (reference sequence). CDR3 coding DNA: TGTGCCTGGAGCCTCGAAAACTACGAGCAGTACTTC. This translates into CAWSLENYEQYF.

This clonotype was detected once. This chain links TRBV29-1 with TRBJ2-5; 7 bases are shared with TRBD2. The ends lost 5 bases at V and 5 bases at J; junction bases unmatched: 2. CDR1 is SQVTM, CDR2 ANQGSEA, per germline. There are 11 residues in the CDR3. CDR3 protein: CSVPGGETQYF. In DNA form, the CDR3 reads TGCAGCGTTCCCGGGGGGGAGACCCAGTACTTC.

V and J are TRBV6-6 and TRBJ2-6; the D gene is possibly TRBD2 (6 bases). The CDR3 is made up of 15 amino acids. Germline loops: CDR1 MNHNY, CDR2 SVGAGI (reference sequence). V was shortened by 5 bases and J by 0 bases, with 8 bases between the two germline ends. The CDR3 region is CASSEGLSGANVLTF. For the CDR3, the DNA is TGTGCCAGCAGTGAGGGACTCTCTGGGGCCAACGTCCTGACTTTC.

The CDR3 is CASSETGRGTSEAFF. The DNA for the CDR3 is TGTGCCAGCAGTGAAACGGGCAGGGGAACTTCTGAAGCTTTCTTT. This chain uses TRBV2 with TRBJ1-1; weak D call: TRBD1 (6 bases). V was trimmed by 2 bases and J by 6 bases, leaving 16 bases between them. Germline V gene lookup returns CDR1 SNHLY and CDR2 FYNNEI. The CDR3 is 15 residues long.

This sequence joins TRBV27 and TRBJ2-1; D possibly corresponds to TRBD1 (5 bases). Germline V gives CDR1 MNHEY, CDR2 SMNVEV (reference sequence). This CDR3 has 15 residues. V gave up 7 bases and J gave up 6 bases, with 19 bases separating them. The CDR3 DNA reads as TGTGCCAGCACCGCAGGGAATGTAAGGGTCAATGAGCAGTTCTTC. Protein sequence: CASTAGNVRVNEQFF.

This clonotype showed up many times. The gene calls are TRBV7-2 and TRBJ2-1; no clear D. With 3 bases removed from V and 0 bases from J, the gap between germline ends came to 9 bases. Germline CDR1 reads SGHTA; CDR2 reads FQGNSA. This CDR3 region has 15 residues. The CDR3: CASSFSQSSYNEQFF. The CDR3 DNA reads TGTGCCAGCAGCTTCTCACAGAGCTCCTACAATGAGCAGTTCTTC.

Ten or more counts support this clonotype. V and J are TRBV5-6 and TRBJ2-7; the D is unclear. Germline lookup yields CDR1 SGHDT and CDR2 YYEEEE. V was trimmed by 4 bases and J by 3 bases, leaving 11 bases between them. The CDR3 has 13 residues. The CDR3 bases are TGTGCCAGCAGCGAAACGACAAGCTACGAGCAGTACGTC. It translates to CASSETTSYEQYV.

The rearrangement links TRBV20-1 to TRBJ1-1; no definite D call. V was clipped by 6 bases and J by 2 bases, with 19 bases between them. In germline, CDR1 is DFQATT, CDR2 SNEGSKA (reference sequence). CDR3 length: 15 amino acids. CDR3 bases: TGCAGTGCCACTTTCCCAACCAGCTTAAACACTGAAGCTTTCTTT. It specifies CSATFPTSLNTEAFF.

V gene TRBV10-3 combines with J gene TRBJ1-2; D not certain. This CDR3 spans 14 amino acids. The ends were cut back, 0 bases at V and 3 bases at J, with 8 bases in the middle. Germline V gene data show CDR1 as ENHRY and CDR2 as SYGVKD. As DNA, the CDR3 is TGTGCCATCAGTGAGTCTCCCAGGCACTATGGCTACACCTTC. It is translated as CAISESPRHYGYTF.

This chain connects TRBV10-2 to TRBJ1-1; D is unresolved. CDR1 WSHSY and CDR2 SAAADI come from the germline V gene. This CDR3 region has 14 residues. The germline V and J ends were trimmed by 7 bases and 1 base, with 13 bases remaining between them. CDR3 protein: CASTRQYGNTEAFF. The CDR3 DNA sequence: TGCGCCAGCACCCGACAATATGGGAACACTGAAGCTTTCTTT.

The rearrangement uses TRBV14 and TRBJ2-3; D gene ambiguous. Trimming took off 0 bases at V and 6 bases at J, with 10 bases between the two ends. The CDR3 runs to 14 residues. CDR1 is SGHDN, CDR2 FVKESK, per germline. For the CDR3, the DNA is TGTGCCAGCAGCCAAGATCTGAGGTGGGATACGCAGTATTTT. It yields the protein CASSQDLRWDTQYF.

This clonotype was seen ten or more times. V and J are TRBV15 and TRBJ2-5, with D perhaps being TRBD1 or TRBD2 (6 bases each). There are 14 residues in the CDR3. Trimming shortened V by 5 bases and J by 5 bases, and 15 bases separated the two germline ends. The germline CDR1 and CDR2 sequences are LNHNV and YYDKDF (reference sequence). CDR3 protein: CATSSWGLAETQYF. The CDR3 region has the DNA TGTGCCACCAGCTCCTGGGGGCTAGCGGAGACCCAGTACTTC.

This clonotype showed up many times. The chain carries TRBV29-1 and TRBJ1-2, with D possibly TRBD1 on 5 matching bases. The V end was cut by 4 bases, the J end by 4 bases, with 10 bases between. Germline values: CDR1 SQVTM, CDR2 ANQGSEA. The CDR3 runs to 12 residues. The CDR3 is CSVGQGSYGYTF. In DNA form, the CDR3 reads TGCAGCGTTGGCCAGGGTAGCTATGGCTACACCTTC.

At least ten counts were recorded for this clonotype. The chain couples TRBV15 to TRBJ2-2, with D maybe TRBD1 (5 bases). CDR1 is LNHNV, CDR2 YYDKDF, per germline (reference sequence). The CDR3 has 14 residues. Trimming removed 1 base from V and 4 bases from J, with 7 bases in between. CDR3 region: CATSRVRATGELFF. As DNA, the CDR3 is TGTGCCACCAGCAGAGTCAGGGCCACCGGGGAGCTGTTTTTT.

In its sample, this clonotype was seen a few times. This rearrangement joins TRBV6-5 to TRBJ1-4, with D perhaps matching TRBD1 (6 bases). The V gene lost 8 bases and the J gene lost 7 bases, with 17 bases spanning the gap. The length of the CDR3 is 14 residues. Germline V gene lookup returns CDR1 MNHEY and CDR2 SVGAGI. CDR3 sequence: CASYGGRTPEKLFF. The CDR3 nucleotides are TGTGCCAGCTACGGGGGCCGTACCCCTGAAAAACTGTTTTTT.

The rearrangement uses TRBV27 and TRBJ2-1, with 9 bases matching TRBD2. V lost 3 bases, J lost 9 bases, and 9 bases stayed unmatched. Germline CDR1 is MNHEY and CDR2 is SMNVEV (reference sequence). The CDR3 has 15 amino acids. CDR3 region: CASSLAGLAVGEQFF. CDR3 DNA sequence: TGTGCCAGCAGTTTGGCGGGACTAGCAGTCGGTGAGCAGTTCTTC.

The chain uses TRBV11-2 and TRBJ2-7, with D maybe TRBD2 (6 bases). Germline assignment: CDR1 SGHAT and CDR2 FQNNGV. This CDR3 has 17 residues. Trimming stripped 5 bases from V and 4 bases from J, with 24 bases between. The chain's CDR3 is CASSHLNFRRLGYEQYF. DNA of the CDR3: TGTGCCAGCAGCCACCTAAACTTCAGGCGACTAGGGTACGAGCAGTACTTC. The variable domain in full, with the rest retrieved from reference TRBV11-2 and TRBJ2-7, is EAGVAQSPRYKIIEKRQSVAFWCNPISGHATLYWYQQILGQGPKLLIQFQNNGVVDDSQLPKDRFSAERLKGVDSTLKIQPAKLEDSAVYLCASSHLNFRRLGYEQYFGPGTRLTVT.

This clonotype was picked up a small number of times. This chain links TRBV5-1 with TRBJ2-7; D call uncertain. V lost 1 base and J 4 bases, leaving 9 bases between the germline ends. CDR1 and CDR2 (germline): SGHRS, YFSETQ. The CDR3 spans 13 residues. The CDR3 DNA reads as TGCGCCAGCAGCTTGATCGGAGAATACGAGCAGTACTTC. The encoded protein is CASSLIGEYEQYF.

This clonotype was recorded only once. The chain is built from TRBV15 and TRBJ1-1, with TRBD1 matching over 8 bases. Germline V gene lookup returns CDR1 LNHNV and CDR2 YYDKDF (reference sequence). V was pared by 0 bases and J by 5 bases, with 8 bases of the junction left unmatched. The CDR3 has 16 residues. This CDR3 is CATSRDTLRGRTEAFF. In DNA form, the CDR3 reads TGTGCCACCAGCAGAGATACCCTCAGGGGGCGGACTGAAGCTTTCTTT.

This chain uses TRBV2 with TRBJ1-5; 7 nucleotides match TRBD1. This CDR3 region has 15 residues. Trimming at V came to 8 bases and at J to 4 bases, leaving 11 bases not matched to a gene. The germline CDR1 and CDR2 sequences are SNHLY and FYNNEI. The CDR3 sequence is CASPFDRAANQPQHF. CDR3 DNA sequence: TGTGCCAGCCCCTTTGACAGGGCCGCGAATCAGCCCCAGCATTTT. Filled out from reference TRBV2 and TRBJ1-5, the complete variable domain reads EPEVTQTPSHQVTQMGQEVILRCVPISNHLYFYWYRQILGQKVEFLVSFYNNEISEKSEIFDDQFSVERPDGSNFTLKIRSTKLEDSAMYFCASPFDRAANQPQHFGDGTRLSIL.

This clonotype has more than one count but fewer than ten. J is TRBJ1-5 and V is TRBV6-2 or TRBV6-3; TRBD1 matches 7 bases. Trimming at V came to 2 bases and at J to 0 bases, leaving 16 bases not matched to a gene. CDR1 MNHEY and CDR2 SVGEGT come from the germline V gene. There are 20 residues in the CDR3. The chain's CDR3 is CASSYRTTGTASYSNQPQHF. CDR3 DNA sequence: TGTGCCAGCAGTTACAGAACTACCGGGACAGCGAGCTATAGCAATCAGCCCCAGCATTTT.

The DNA of the CDR3 is TGTGCCAGCAGTGGGTCCGGGGCCCCAGAAGCTTTCTTT. Protein: CASSGSGAPEAFF. J is TRBJ1-1 and V is TRBV12-3 or TRBV12-4, with a weak D call TRBD1 (5 bases). The CDR3 totals 13 residues. Trimming took off 5 bases at V and 8 bases at J, with 15 bases between the two ends.

This clonotype appeared many times. This chain connects TRBV6-6 to TRBJ2-7; perhaps TRBD2 as D (5 bases). Germline CDR1 reads MNHNY; CDR2 reads SVGAGI (reference sequence). Trimming took off 0 bases at V and 6 bases at J, with 9 bases between the two ends. The CDR3 spans 13 residues. CDR3 loop: CASSYSEGPEQYF. The CDR3 nucleotides read TGTGCCAGCAGTTACTCTGAGGGTCCCGAGCAGTACTTC.